This T cell receptor (beta chain) was captured by sequencing in a study of blood T cell repertoires in COVID-19. For the study at large: There were acute and convalescent COVID-19 samples, and they came from the United States, Italy and Spain.

Germline CDR1 is MNHEY and CDR2 is SVGAGI. Trimming took off 9 bases at V and 7 bases at J, with 15 bases between the two ends. The CDR3 has 13 amino acids. Cohort assignment relied on participant-reported clinical history. Recovered status in Cohort 3 required two negative PCRs, clearance, or symptom resolution. In the source study's methods: Estimates of nucleated cell counts were drawn from the amplification of reference gene primers. Method: immunoSEQ multiplex PCR; TCRdb's copy keeps in-frame clones and lacks some. V and J calls and clone size come straight from that table; D and trimming were deduced from the DNA. The sample lists 320,000 or so clones, approximately 91% occurring once.

The chain joins TRBV6-5 to TRBJ1-4; no clear D. This sequence was found in a man aged 55-75 years who had recovered from COVID-19. The sequenced sample was PBMCs or T cells enriched from blood (not recorded which). The CDR3, as DNA: TGTGCCAGTTCGGCTGATTGGAGTGAAAAACTGTTTTTT. Encoded protein: CASSADWSEKLFF.